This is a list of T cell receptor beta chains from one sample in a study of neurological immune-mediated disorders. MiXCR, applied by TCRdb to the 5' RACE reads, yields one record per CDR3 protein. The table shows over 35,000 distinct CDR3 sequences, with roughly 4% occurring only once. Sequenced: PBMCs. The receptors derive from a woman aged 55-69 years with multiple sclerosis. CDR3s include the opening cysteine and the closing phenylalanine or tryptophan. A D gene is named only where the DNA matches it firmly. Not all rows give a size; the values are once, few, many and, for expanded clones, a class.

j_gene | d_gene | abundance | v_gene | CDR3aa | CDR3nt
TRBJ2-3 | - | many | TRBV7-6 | CASKGSTGTDTQYF | TGTGCCAGCAAGGGTTCTACCGGCACAGATACGCAGTATTTT
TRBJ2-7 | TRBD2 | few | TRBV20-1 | CAVSTGTISYEQYF | TGCGCGGTCTCGACCGGGACTATTAGTTACGAGCAGTACTTC
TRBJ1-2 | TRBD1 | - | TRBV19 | CASTPDRLYGYTF | TGTGCCAGTACCCCGGACAGGCTTTATGGCTACACCTTC
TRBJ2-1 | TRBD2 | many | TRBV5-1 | CASSLSPSGGNEQFF | TGCGCCAGCAGCTTGTCCCCTAGCGGGGGGAATGAGCAGTTCTTC
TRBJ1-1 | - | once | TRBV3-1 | CANSRSMASTEAFF | TGTGCCAACAGCCGGAGTATGGCGAGTACTGAAGCTTTCTTT
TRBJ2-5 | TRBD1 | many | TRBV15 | CATSRDQGTGRAQYF | TGTGCCACCAGCAGAGATCAGGGGACAGGGAGGGCCCAGTACTTC
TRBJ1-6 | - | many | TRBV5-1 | CASSYTDSPLHF | TGCGCCAGCAGCTACACGGATTCACCCCTCCACTTT
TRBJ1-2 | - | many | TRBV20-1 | CTLTGNYGYTF | TGTACGTTGACAGGAAACTATGGCTACACCTTC
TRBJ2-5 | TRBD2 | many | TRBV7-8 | CASSTETSGSETQYF | TGTGCCAGCAGCACAGAGACTAGCGGGAGTGAGACCCAGTACTTC
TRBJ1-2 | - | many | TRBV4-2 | CASSQDPSESRGYTF | TGTGCCAGCAGCCAAGACCCCTCAGAGTCTCGGGGCTACACCTTC
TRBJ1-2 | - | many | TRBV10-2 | CASSDAGTEYGYTF | TGCGCCAGCAGTGATGCCGGGACGGAATATGGCTACACCTTC
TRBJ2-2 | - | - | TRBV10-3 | CATSGVGTGELFF | TGTGCCACGTCAGGGGTCGGCACCGGGGAGCTGTTTTTT
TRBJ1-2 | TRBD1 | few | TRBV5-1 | CASSWNRDSYGYTF | TGCGCCAGCAGCTGGAACCGGGACAGCTATGGCTACACCTTC
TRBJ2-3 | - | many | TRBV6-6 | CASAGHLPTDTQYF | TGTGCCAGCGCGGGGCATTTACCCACAGATACGCAGTATTTT
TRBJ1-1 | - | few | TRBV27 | CASGPTGANTEAFF | TGTGCCAGCGGTCCGACAGGAGCCAACACTGAAGCTTTCTTT
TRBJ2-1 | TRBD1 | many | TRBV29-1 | CSGGDRDNEQFF | TGCAGCGGAGGGGACAGGGACAATGAGCAGTTCTTC
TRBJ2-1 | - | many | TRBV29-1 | CSGGESPPKEQFF | TGCAGCGGGGGGGAGAGCCCTCCGAAAGAGCAGTTCTTC
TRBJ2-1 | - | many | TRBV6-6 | CASNLRQISYNEQFF | TGTGCCAGCAACCTCCGACAGATTTCCTACAATGAGCAGTTCTTC
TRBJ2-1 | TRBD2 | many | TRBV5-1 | CASRREGHEQFF | TGCGCCAGCAGGCGGGAGGGCCATGAGCAGTTCTTC
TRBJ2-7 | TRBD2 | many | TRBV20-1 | CSAPERGNEQYF | TGCAGTGCTCCCGAGCGGGGGAACGAGCAGTACTTC
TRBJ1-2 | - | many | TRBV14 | CASSQVSEGYTF | TGTGCCAGCAGCCAAGTATCGGAAGGCTACACCTTC
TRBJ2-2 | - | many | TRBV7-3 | CASSSGMGGELFF | TGTGCCAGCAGCTCGGGAATGGGCGGGGAGCTGTTTTTT
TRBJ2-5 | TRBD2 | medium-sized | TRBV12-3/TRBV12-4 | CASTPTSGARETQYF | TGTGCCAGCACTCCGACTAGCGGGGCCCGTGAGACCCAGTACTTC
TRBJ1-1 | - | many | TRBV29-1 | CSWMTENTEAFF | TGCAGCTGGATGACGGAGAACACTGAAGCTTTCTTT
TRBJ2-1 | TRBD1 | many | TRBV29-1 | CSADRGRNEQFF | TGCAGCGCTGACAGGGGGCGGAATGAGCAGTTCTTC
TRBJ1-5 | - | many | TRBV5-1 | CASSLTGRNQPQHF | TGCGCCAGCAGCTTGACAGGGAGGAATCAGCCCCAGCATTTT
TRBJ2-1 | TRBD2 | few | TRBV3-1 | CASSPRLAASYNEQFF | TGTGCCAGCAGCCCCCGCCTAGCGGCCTCCTACAATGAGCAGTTCTTC
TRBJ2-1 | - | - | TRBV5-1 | CASHLPGANEQFF | TGCGCCAGCCACCTCCCTGGGGCAAATGAGCAGTTCTTC
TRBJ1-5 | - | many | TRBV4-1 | CASSQDTGQPQHF | TGCGCCAGCAGCCAAGATACGGGTCAGCCCCAGCATTTT
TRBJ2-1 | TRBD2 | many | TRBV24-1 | CATSDVTSGIYNEQFF | TGTGCCACCAGTGATGTGACTAGCGGGATCTACAATGAGCAGTTCTTC
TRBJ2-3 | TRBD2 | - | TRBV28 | CASSFKRGVGTDTQYF | TGTGCCAGCAGTTTTAAGCGGGGGGTAGGCACAGATACGCAGTATTTT
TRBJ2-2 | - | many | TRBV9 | CASSVVGGRTDTGELFF | TGTGCCAGCAGCGTAGTTGGTGGACGGACCGACACCGGGGAGCTGTTTTTT
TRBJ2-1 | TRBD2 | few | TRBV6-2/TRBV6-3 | CASSSFGGGSYNEQFF | TGTGCCAGCAGTTCCTTCGGGGGGGGATCCTACAATGAGCAGTTCTTC
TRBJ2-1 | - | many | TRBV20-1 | CSASTGSRSDEQFF | TGCAGTGCTAGCACAGGGAGTAGGTCGGATGAGCAGTTCTTC
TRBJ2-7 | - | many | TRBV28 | CASRSDGSYEQYF | TGTGCCAGCAGGTCAGACGGCTCCTACGAGCAGTACTTC
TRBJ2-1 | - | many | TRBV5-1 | CASSLGGSSYNEQFF | TGCGCCAGCAGCTTGGGGGGGAGCTCCTACAATGAGCAGTTCTTC
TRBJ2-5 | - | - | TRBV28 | CASSLFGETQYF | TGTGCCAGCAGTTTATTCGGAGAGACCCAGTACTTC
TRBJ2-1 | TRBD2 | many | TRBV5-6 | CASVGIAGDNEQFF | TGTGCCAGCGTTGGGATAGCGGGAGACAATGAGCAGTTCTTC
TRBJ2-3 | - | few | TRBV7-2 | CASSRPGRRTDTQYF | TGTGCCAGCAGCCGTCCGGGACGGAGGACAGATACGCAGTATTTT
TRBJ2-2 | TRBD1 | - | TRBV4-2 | CASSFDRENTGELFF | TGTGCCAGCAGCTTCGACAGGGAGAACACCGGGGAGCTGTTTTTT
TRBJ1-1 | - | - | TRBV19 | CASSPTRLGEAFF | TGTGCCAGTAGTCCGACCCGGTTGGGTGAAGCTTTCTTT
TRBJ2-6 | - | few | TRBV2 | CASVRDSGANVLTF | TGTGCCAGCGTGAGGGACTCTGGGGCCAACGTCCTGACTTTC
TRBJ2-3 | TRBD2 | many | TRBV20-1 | CSASQSSGLTDTQYF | TGCAGTGCTAGTCAGTCTAGCGGGCTCACAGATACGCAGTATTTT
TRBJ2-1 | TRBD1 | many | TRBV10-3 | CAISELGTGGPLSNNEQFF | TGTGCCATCAGTGAGCTGGGGACAGGGGGCCCGCTGTCCAACAATGAGCAGTTCTTC
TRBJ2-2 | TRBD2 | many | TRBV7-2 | CASTTSAGYTGELFF | TGTGCCAGCACCACTAGCGCGGGGTACACCGGGGAGCTGTTTTTT
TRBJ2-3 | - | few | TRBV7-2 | CASSRRTDTDTQYF | TGTGCCAGCAGCCGAAGGACAGACACAGATACGCAGTATTTT
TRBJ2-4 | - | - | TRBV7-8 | CASSLGGAKNIQYF | TGTGCCAGCAGCTTAGGGGGGGCCAAAAACATTCAGTACTTC
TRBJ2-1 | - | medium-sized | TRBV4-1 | CASSPPWTPGQFF | TGCGCCAGCAGCCCCCCGTGGACCCCGGGGCAGTTCTTC
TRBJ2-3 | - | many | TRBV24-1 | CATSDPDRITQYF | TGTGCCACCAGTGACCCCGACAGGATTACGCAGTATTTT
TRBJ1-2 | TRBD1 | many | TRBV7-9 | CASFAQGVDYGYTF | TGTGCCAGTTTTGCACAGGGGGTCGACTATGGCTACACCTTC
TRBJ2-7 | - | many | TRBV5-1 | CASSTQGQSYEQYF | TGCGCCAGCAGCACTCAGGGGCAGTCCTACGAGCAGTACTTC
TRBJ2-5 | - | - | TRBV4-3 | CASSQDLGRFQETQYF | TGCGCCAGCAGCCAAGATCTTGGACGCTTTCAAGAGACCCAGTACTTC
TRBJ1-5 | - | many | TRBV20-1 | CSARGRRGDNQPQHF | TGCAGTGCTAGAGGGCGCAGGGGAGACAATCAGCCCCAGCATTTT
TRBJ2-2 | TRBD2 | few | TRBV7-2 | CASSEGLENTGELFF | TGTGCCAGCAGCGAGGGACTAGAGAACACCGGGGAGCTGTTTTTT
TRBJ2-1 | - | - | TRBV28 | CASSKRRDLNEQFF | TGTGCCAGCAGTAAACGCAGGGACCTAAATGAGCAGTTCTTC
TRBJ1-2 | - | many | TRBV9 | CASSPRRGELSYGYTF | TGTGCCAGCAGCCCCCGGAGGGGGGAACTTAGCTATGGCTACACCTTC
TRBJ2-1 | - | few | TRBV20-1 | CSAPEYNEQFF | TGCAGTGCTCCAGAGTACAATGAGCAGTTCTTC